The rows below give T cell receptor beta chains drawn from one sample of a study of blood T cell repertoires in COVID-19. The repertoire was sequenced with immunoSEQ multiplex PCR; TCRdb's copy has only in-frame clones and lacks some. The sample has around 110,000 clones; roughly 90% are singletons. Sample: peripheral blood. These receptors were collected from a man in his forties with active or convalescent COVID-19. The CDR3 runs from the conserved cysteine through the conserved F or W. D genes are given only for firm matches. Size values are once, few and many counts, or a class for expanded clones, and some rows have none.

J gene: TRBJ1-2; clone size: many; V gene: TRBV30; D gene: .; CDR3 protein: CAWSVQGIHGYTF; CDR3 DNA: TGTGCCTGGAGTGTCCAGGGGATCCATGGCTACACCTTC
J gene: TRBJ1-2; clone size: .; V gene: TRBV18; D gene: .; CDR3 protein: CASSPLGGHPGYTF; CDR3 DNA: TGTGCCAGCTCACCACTCGGGGGGCATCCTGGCTACACCTTC
J gene: TRBJ2-7; clone size: .; V gene: TRBV9; D gene: TRBD1; CDR3 protein: CASSVRDSPYEQYF; CDR3 DNA: TGTGCCAGCAGCGTAAGGGACAGCCCCTACGAGCAGTACTTC
J gene: TRBJ2-7; clone size: once; V gene: TRBV5-6; D gene: .; CDR3 protein: CASSKAWGPRSYEQYF; CDR3 DNA: TGTGCCAGCAGCAAAGCCTGGGGCCCTAGATCCTACGAGCAGTACTTC
J gene: TRBJ1-1; clone size: .; V gene: TRBV29-1; D gene: .; CDR3 protein: CSVAVNTEAFF; CDR3 DNA: TGCAGCGTCGCGGTGAACACTGAAGCTTTCTTT
J gene: TRBJ1-5; clone size: .; V gene: TRBV28; D gene: .; CDR3 protein: CASSLALGVEQPQHF; CDR3 DNA: TGTGCCAGCAGTTTGGCCCTCGGGGTGGAACAGCCCCAGCATTTT
J gene: TRBJ2-7; clone size: .; V gene: TRBV7-2; D gene: .; CDR3 protein: CASSLNEAEQYF; CDR3 DNA: TGTGCCAGCAGCCTAAACGAGGCCGAGCAGTACTTC
J gene: TRBJ1-1; clone size: .; V gene: TRBV6-2/TRBV6-3; D gene: TRBD1; CDR3 protein: CASSSPLGQGGFMNTEAFF; CDR3 DNA: TGTGCCAGCAGTTCACCCCTCGGACAGGGGGGATTCATGAACACTGAAGCTTTCTTT
J gene: TRBJ1-6; clone size: .; V gene: TRBV6-5; D gene: .; CDR3 protein: CASTPEAGSPLHF; CDR3 DNA: TGTGCCAGCACCCCCGAGGCCGGGTCACCCCTCCACTTT
J gene: TRBJ1-3; clone size: .; V gene: TRBV29-1; D gene: .; CDR3 protein: CSVQGIGGNTIYF; CDR3 DNA: TGCAGCGTACAGGGAATCGGGGGAAACACCATATATTTT
J gene: TRBJ2-5; clone size: .; V gene: TRBV5-4; D gene: .; CDR3 protein: CASSRDLGETQYF; CDR3 DNA: TGTGCCAGCTCTCGGGATCTTGGAGAGACCCAGTACTTC
J gene: TRBJ2-1; clone size: once; V gene: TRBV5-1; D gene: .; CDR3 protein: CASSFPQGIERYEQFF; CDR3 DNA: TGCGCCAGCAGCTTTCCTCAGGGGATCGAAAGGTATGAGCAGTTCTTC
J gene: TRBJ1-2; clone size: .; V gene: TRBV30; D gene: .; CDR3 protein: CACPHRTGGRNGYTF; CDR3 DNA: TGTGCCTGCCCCCATCGAACAGGCGGACGTAATGGCTACACCTTC
J gene: TRBJ1-1; clone size: .; V gene: TRBV18; D gene: TRBD1; CDR3 protein: CASSPLSGQGNTEAFF; CDR3 DNA: TGTGCCAGCTCACCGTTGTCGGGACAGGGAAACACTGAAGCTTTCTTT
J gene: TRBJ2-2; clone size: .; V gene: TRBV7-2; D gene: TRBD2; CDR3 protein: CASSLLAGVGFTGELFF; CDR3 DNA: TGTGCCAGCAGCTTGCTAGCGGGAGTTGGATTTACCGGGGAGCTGTTTTTT
J gene: TRBJ1-5; clone size: .; V gene: TRBV7-2; D gene: .; CDR3 protein: CASSLVSRDQPQHF; CDR3 DNA: TGTGCCAGCAGCTTAGTGTCTCGGGATCAGCCCCAGCATTTT
J gene: TRBJ1-1; clone size: .; V gene: TRBV4-3; D gene: .; CDR3 protein: CASSHKNGGASNTEAFF; CDR3 DNA: TGCGCCAGCAGCCACAAAAATGGCGGGGCGTCGAACACTGAAGCTTTCTTT
J gene: TRBJ1-6; clone size: .; V gene: TRBV18; D gene: .; CDR3 protein: CASSPNNRLTNSPLHF; CDR3 DNA: TGTGCCAGCTCACCAAACAACCGACTCACAAATTCACCCCTCCACTTT
J gene: TRBJ2-3; clone size: .; V gene: TRBV2; D gene: TRBD1; CDR3 protein: CASSRPGQGTDTQYF; CDR3 DNA: TGTGCCAGCAGTCGTCCGGGACAGGGAACAGATACGCAGTATTTT
J gene: TRBJ2-3; clone size: .; V gene: TRBV5-1; D gene: TRBD1; CDR3 protein: CASSLDRGITDTQYF; CDR3 DNA: TGCGCCAGCAGTTTGGACAGGGGGATCACAGATACGCAGTATTTT
J gene: TRBJ2-5; clone size: .; V gene: TRBV5-1; D gene: TRBD2; CDR3 protein: CASSLNGLWRGQETQYF; CDR3 DNA: TGCGCCAGCAGCTTGAATGGCCTATGGCGGGGGCAAGAGACCCAGTACTTC
J gene: TRBJ1-1; clone size: .; V gene: TRBV6-5; D gene: .; CDR3 protein: CASIGTLYTEAFF; CDR3 DNA: TGTGCCAGCATAGGGACTTTGTACACTGAAGCTTTCTTT